The rows below give T cell receptor beta chains drawn from one sample of a study of blood T cell repertoires in COVID-19. The assay was immunoSEQ multiplex PCR, and TCRdb's table has in-frame clones only and misses some. The data hold 200,000 to 250,000 clones, with about 83% observed a single time. Sequencing was performed on PBMCs or T cells enriched from blood (not recorded which). These TCRs come from a woman aged 40 to 49 who had recovered from COVID-19. CDR3s include the opening cysteine and the closing phenylalanine or tryptophan. D genes are given only for firm matches. Clone size is not always given. Where it is, it says once, few, many or a class for expanded clones.

j_gene	d_gene	v_gene	len	abundance	CDR3aa	CDR3nt
TRBJ2-3	.	TRBV11-3	13	.	CASSFTAPDTQYF	TGTGCCAGCAGCTTCACTGCCCCAGATACGCAGTATTTT
TRBJ2-4	TRBD1	TRBV2	15	.	CASSPGQGARNIQYF	TGTGCCAGCAGTCCGGGACAGGGGGCAAGAAACATTCAGTACTTC
TRBJ2-3	TRBD2	TRBV5-1	16	.	CASSLGLAVSTDTQYF	TGCGCCAGCAGCTTGGGACTAGCCGTGAGCACAGATACGCAGTATTTT
TRBJ2-3	TRBD2	TRBV28	15	.	CASSASLAGLDTQYF	TGTGCCAGCAGTGCCTCACTAGCGGGTCTAGATACGCAGTATTTT
TRBJ1-5	.	TRBV11-2	18	once	CASSLEQIKPSGNQPQHF	TGTGCCAGCAGCTTAGAACAGATCAAACCATCCGGCAATCAGCCCCAGCATTTT
TRBJ2-3	.	TRBV19	16	.	CASSIIGGTSTDTQYF	TGTGCCAGTAGTATAATCGGGGGTACGAGCACAGATACGCAGTATTTT
TRBJ2-1	.	TRBV2	12	.	CASTRGDNEQFF	TGTGCCAGCACCCGCGGGGACAATGAGCAGTTCTTC
TRBJ1-2	TRBD1	TRBV4-1	16	once	CASSPPWTGTNYGYTF	TGCGCCAGCAGCCCTCCCTGGACAGGAACAAACTATGGCTACACCTTC
TRBJ2-1	TRBD1	TRBV4-2	13	.	CASSQDRGQGMFF	TGTGCCAGCAGCCAGGACCGTGGACAGGGCATGTTCTTC
TRBJ1-2	.	TRBV5-5	14	.	CASSLDPANYGYTF	TGTGCCAGCAGCTTGGACCCGGCTAACTATGGCTACACCTTC
TRBJ2-7	.	TRBV4-1	16	once	CASSQNLDRSSYEQYF	TGCGCCAGCAGCCAGAACCTCGACAGGTCCTCTTACGAGCAGTACTTC
TRBJ1-4	.	TRBV6-5	15	once	CASKPGRGINEKLFF	TGTGCCAGCAAGCCGGGCAGGGGTATTAATGAAAAACTGTTTTTT
TRBJ2-1	TRBD2	TRBV30	14	.	CAWSKTSGKDEQFF	TGTGCCTGGAGCAAGACTAGCGGGAAAGATGAGCAGTTCTTC
TRBJ2-1	.	TRBV2	13	.	CASRRGLSNEQFF	TGTGCCAGCAGACGCGGACTAAGCAATGAGCAGTTCTTC
TRBJ1-2	TRBD1	TRBV4-1	14	.	CASSQERQGSGYTF	TGCGCCAGCAGCCAAGAACGACAGGGGTCCGGCTACACCTTC
TRBJ1-3	.	TRBV9	15	.	CASSDADPRVNTIYF	TGTGCCAGCAGTGACGCGGACCCCAGGGTCAACACCATATATTTT
TRBJ2-1	.	TRBV27	14	.	CASSLGSTGNEQFF	TGTGCCAGCAGTCTCGGGAGTACGGGCAATGAGCAGTTCTTC
TRBJ2-2	.	TRBV2	11	.	CASSELRELFF	TGTGCCAGCAGTGAATTGCGTGAGCTGTTTTTT
TRBJ2-3	.	TRBV4-3	16	.	CASSQHTRYSTDTQYF	TGCGCCAGCAGCCAACATACAAGATATAGCACAGATACGCAGTATTTT
TRBJ1-4	.	TRBV5-5	14	.	CASSFWTLPEKLFF	TGTGCCAGCAGCTTTTGGACACTCCCTGAAAAACTGTTTTTT
TRBJ2-4	TRBD2	TRBV6-2/TRBV6-3	20	.	CASSYSPQMTSGFGKNIQYF	TGTGCCAGCAGTTACTCGCCCCAAATGACTAGCGGGTTTGGCAAAAACATTCAGTACTTC
TRBJ2-1	TRBD2	TRBV4-2	16	.	CASSQDGLAGYNEQFF	TGTGCCAGCAGCCAAGATGGTCTAGCGGGGTACAATGAGCAGTTCTTC
TRBJ2-2	.	TRBV19	13	.	CASSISRTGELFF	TGTGCCAGTAGTATCAGCAGGACCGGGGAGCTGTTTTTT
TRBJ2-1	.	TRBV29-1	12	.	CSVQRDYNEQFF	TGCAGCGTTCAACGGGACTACAATGAGCAGTTCTTC
TRBJ1-4	.	TRBV29-1	13	.	CSAVGRANEKLFF	TGCAGCGCGGTAGGGAGGGCTAATGAAAAACTGTTTTTT